Listed below are T cell receptor beta chains from one sample, sequenced in a study of OX40 agonist ivuxolimab in advanced cancers. Clones were read by immunoSEQ multiplex PCR, and TCRdb kept only the in-frame ones, dropping some. Of 45,000 to 65,000 clones listed, 80% to 90% are singletons. This specimen was CD4+ or CD8+ T cells sorted from blood, taken in a trial of the OX40 agonist ivuxolimab. These receptors were collected from an adult with an advanced solid tumor such as melanoma, head and neck, liver or kidney cancer. The CDR3 runs from the conserved cysteine through the conserved F or W. A D gene is named only where the DNA matches it firmly. The size of a clone is reported for some rows only, either as once, few or many, or as a class for expanded clones.

d_call	clone_size	j_call	v_call	cdr3_nt	cdr3_aa
TRBD1	once	TRBJ2-7	TRBV30	TGTGCCTGGAGTGTACCGGACAGGGAACTCCACGAGCAGTACTTC	CAWSVPDRELHEQYF
TRBD1	-	TRBJ2-7	TRBV4-3	TGCGCCAGCAGCCACCTGGGACAGGGGCCCGGAGAGCAGTACTTC	CASSHLGQGPGEQYF
-	-	TRBJ2-7	TRBV28	TGTGCCAGCCAGCTTCATATCGACGAGCAGTACTTC	CASQLHIDEQYF
-	-	TRBJ2-1	TRBV27	TGTGCCAGCAGTACGGGGGCCTTCCCCAATGAGCAGTTCTTC	CASSTGAFPNEQFF
TRBD1	few	TRBJ1-5	TRBV7-9	TGTGCCGTTAGACAGGGAAGTCAGCCCCAGCATTTT	CAVRQGSQPQHF
-	-	TRBJ2-1	TRBV5-4	TGTGCCAGCAGCTTGGAAGGCCAGTCGAAGTTCTTC	CASSLEGQSKFF
TRBD1	-	TRBJ2-7	TRBV6-6	TGTGCCAGCACACACACACAGGGGGCCCACGAGCAGTACTTC	CASTHTQGAHEQYF
TRBD1	-	TRBJ2-4	TRBV19	TGTGCCAGTAGTATAGGGACAGGGCCGGACATTCAGTACTTC	CASSIGTGPDIQYF
TRBD2	-	TRBJ2-3	TRBV13	TGTGCCAGCAGCTTAGGGACTAGCGGGGGGGATACGCAGTATTTT	CASSLGTSGGDTQYF
TRBD1	-	TRBJ2-6	TRBV9	TGTGCCAGCAGCGCCTGGGACAGACTTAGCTCTGGGGCCAACGTCCTGACTTTC	CASSAWDRLSSGANVLTF
TRBD1	-	TRBJ1-2	TRBV9	TGTGCCAGCAGCGTAGGATTTGAGGGGGCCAGAGGCTACACCTTC	CASSVGFEGARGYTF
TRBD1	-	TRBJ2-7	TRBV7-6	TGTGCCAGCAGCTCCGGGACAGGGAGGGCCTACGAGCAGTACTTC	CASSSGTGRAYEQYF
-	-	TRBJ1-5	TRBV7-9	TGTGCCAGCAGCTTAGGGGGAGGGCCCCAGCATTTT	CASSLGGGPQHF
TRBD1	-	TRBJ2-3	TRBV7-6	TGTGCCAGCAGCGAAGGGGGCGGAAGCACAGATACGCAGTATTTT	CASSEGGGSTDTQYF
TRBD1	medium-sized	TRBJ1-6	TRBV7-9	TGTGCCAGCAGCCCTGCGGGACAGGGTGGTTCACCCCTCCACTTT	CASSPAGQGGSPLHF
TRBD2	-	TRBJ2-3	TRBV11-3	TGTGCCAGCAGCTTAGACGGGGGACTAGCTCCCAATACGCAGTATTTT	CASSLDGGLAPNTQYF
TRBD1	-	TRBJ1-2	TRBV30	TGTGCCTGGAGTGAGGGGGCGGGGAATGGCTACACCTTC	CAWSEGAGNGYTF
-	-	TRBJ2-3	TRBV4-1	TGCGCCAGCAGCCCCCCGAAACGGGGACGGGGGGATACGCAGTATTTT	CASSPPKRGRGDTQYF
-	-	TRBJ2-7	TRBV5-1	TGCGCCAGCAGCTTGGGGGACGGACCCTACGAGCAGTACTTC	CASSLGDGPYEQYF
-	-	TRBJ2-2	TRBV6-5	TGTGCCAGCAGTTTAGAGGACTGGGGGACCGGGGAGCTGTTTTTT	CASSLEDWGTGELFF
-	-	TRBJ2-1	TRBV4-1	TGCGCCAGCAGCCAAACAAAATCCAGCTACAATGAGCAGTTCTTC	CASSQTKSSYNEQFF
-	-	TRBJ2-1	TRBV7-2	TGTGCCAGCAGCTTAAGTGTGGCCGCACTCTACAATGAGCAGTTCTTC	CASSLSVAALYNEQFF
-	-	TRBJ1-1	TRBV7-9	TGTGCCAGCAGCCCGAGGGTGAACACTGAAGCTTTCTTT	CASSPRVNTEAFF
-	-	TRBJ2-3	TRBV4-1	TGCGCCAGCAGCGAGACTACTTCCTTCGCAGATACGCAGTATTTT	CASSETTSFADTQYF
-	-	TRBJ1-3	TRBV6-5	TGTGCCAGCAGTTTCCGGGACGGCGAGGGAAACACCATATATTTT	CASSFRDGEGNTIYF
-	-	TRBJ2-7	TRBV7-9	TGTGCCAGCAGCTTCTCGGTGGGGGGCGATGAGCAGTACTTC	CASSFSVGGDEQYF
-	-	TRBJ2-7	TRBV6-5	TGTACCACCAGGGTATCCTACGAGCAGTACTTC	CTTRVSYEQYF